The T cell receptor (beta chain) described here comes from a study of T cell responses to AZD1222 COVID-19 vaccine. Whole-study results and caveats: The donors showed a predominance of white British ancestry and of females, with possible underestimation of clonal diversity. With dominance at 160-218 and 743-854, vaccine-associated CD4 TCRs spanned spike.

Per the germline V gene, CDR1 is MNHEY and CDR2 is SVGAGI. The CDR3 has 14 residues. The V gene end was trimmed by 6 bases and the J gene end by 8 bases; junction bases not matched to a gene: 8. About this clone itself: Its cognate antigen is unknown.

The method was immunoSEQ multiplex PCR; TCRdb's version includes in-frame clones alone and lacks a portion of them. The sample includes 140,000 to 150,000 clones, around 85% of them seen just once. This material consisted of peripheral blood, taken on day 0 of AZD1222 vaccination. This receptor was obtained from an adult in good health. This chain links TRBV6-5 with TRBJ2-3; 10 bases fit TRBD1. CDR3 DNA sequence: TGTGCCAGCAGGCCGGGACAGGGGAACCCTACGCAGTATTTT. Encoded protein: CASRPGQGNPTQYF.